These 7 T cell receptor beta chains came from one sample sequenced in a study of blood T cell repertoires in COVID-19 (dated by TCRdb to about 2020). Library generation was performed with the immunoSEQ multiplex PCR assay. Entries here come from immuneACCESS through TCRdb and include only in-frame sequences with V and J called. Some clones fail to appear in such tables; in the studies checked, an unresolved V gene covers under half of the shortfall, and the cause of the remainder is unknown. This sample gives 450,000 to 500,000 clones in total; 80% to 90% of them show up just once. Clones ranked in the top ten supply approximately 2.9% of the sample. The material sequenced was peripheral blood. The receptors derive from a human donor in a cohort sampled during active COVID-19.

CDR3 DNA: TGCGCCAGCAGCCAAGAATTCCGGGGGCAGCCCCAGCATTTT. Amino acids: CASSQEFRGQPQHF. J is TRBJ1-5 and V is TRBV4-3; weak D call: TRBD1 (5 bases). Trimming pared 0 bases from V and 7 bases from J, leaving 10 bases between. The V gene's germline CDR1 is LGHNA and CDR2 YSLEER. This CDR3 contains 14 residues.

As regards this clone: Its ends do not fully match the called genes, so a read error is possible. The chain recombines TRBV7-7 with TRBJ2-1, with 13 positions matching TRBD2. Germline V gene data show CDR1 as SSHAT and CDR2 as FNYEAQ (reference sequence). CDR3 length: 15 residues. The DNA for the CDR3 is TGTGCTAGCAGCGCAACTAGCGGGAGGGCCTTGGAGCAGTTCTTC. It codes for CASSATSGRALEQFF.

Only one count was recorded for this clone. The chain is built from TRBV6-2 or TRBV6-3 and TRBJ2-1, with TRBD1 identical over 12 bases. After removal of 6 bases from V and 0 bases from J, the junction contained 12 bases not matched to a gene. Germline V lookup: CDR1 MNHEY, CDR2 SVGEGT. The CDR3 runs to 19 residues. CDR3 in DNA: TGTGCCAGCAGCCGGGACAGGGGGCGATCCTCAGCCTCCTACAATGAGCAGTTCTTC. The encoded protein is CASSRDRGRSSASYNEQFF.

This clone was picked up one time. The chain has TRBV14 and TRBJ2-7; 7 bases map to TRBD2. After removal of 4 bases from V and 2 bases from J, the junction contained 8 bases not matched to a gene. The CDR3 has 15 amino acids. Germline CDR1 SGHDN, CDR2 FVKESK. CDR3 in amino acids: CASSRLAGPTYEQYF. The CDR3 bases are TGTGCCAGCAGCCGACTAGCCGGACCGACCTACGAGCAGTACTTC.

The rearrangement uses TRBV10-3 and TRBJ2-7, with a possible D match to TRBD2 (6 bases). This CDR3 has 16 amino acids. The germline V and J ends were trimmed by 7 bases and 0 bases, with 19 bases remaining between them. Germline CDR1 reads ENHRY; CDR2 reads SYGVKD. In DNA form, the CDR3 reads TGTGCCATCATATCCTCTCCTAGCGCCGGCTCCTACGAGCAGTACTTC. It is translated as CAIISSPSAGSYEQYF.

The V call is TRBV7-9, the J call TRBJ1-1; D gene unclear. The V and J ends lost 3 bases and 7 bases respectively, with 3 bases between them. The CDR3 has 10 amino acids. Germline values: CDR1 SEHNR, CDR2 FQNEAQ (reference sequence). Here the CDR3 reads CASSLYEAFF. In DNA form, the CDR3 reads TGTGCCAGCAGCTTGTATGAAGCTTTCTTT. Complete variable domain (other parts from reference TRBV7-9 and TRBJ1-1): DTGVSQNPRHKITKRGQNVTFRCDPISEHNRLYWYRQTLGQGPEFLTYFQNEAQLEKSRLLSDRFSAERPKGSFSTLEIQRTEQGDSAMYLCASSLYEAFFGQGTRLTVV.

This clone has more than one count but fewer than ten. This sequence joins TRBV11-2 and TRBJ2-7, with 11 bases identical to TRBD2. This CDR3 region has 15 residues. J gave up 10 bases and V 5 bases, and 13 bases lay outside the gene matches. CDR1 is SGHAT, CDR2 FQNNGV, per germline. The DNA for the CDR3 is TGTGCCAGCAGCCCCGGAGGACTAGCGGGCCTTCCACAGTACTTC. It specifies CASSPGGLAGLPQYF.